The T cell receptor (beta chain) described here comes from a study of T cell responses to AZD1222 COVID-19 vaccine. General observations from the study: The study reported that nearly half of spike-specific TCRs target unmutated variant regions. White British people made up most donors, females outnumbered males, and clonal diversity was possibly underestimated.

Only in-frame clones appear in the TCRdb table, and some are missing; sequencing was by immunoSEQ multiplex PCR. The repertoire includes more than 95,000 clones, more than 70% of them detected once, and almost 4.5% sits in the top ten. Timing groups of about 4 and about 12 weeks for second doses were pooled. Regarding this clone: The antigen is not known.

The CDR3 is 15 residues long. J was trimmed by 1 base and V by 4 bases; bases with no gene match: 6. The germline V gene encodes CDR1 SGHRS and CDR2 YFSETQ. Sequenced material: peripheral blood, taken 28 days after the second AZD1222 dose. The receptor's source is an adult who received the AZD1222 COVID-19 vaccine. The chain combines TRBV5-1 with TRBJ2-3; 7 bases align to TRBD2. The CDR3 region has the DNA TGCGCCAGCAGCCCGGGGGGTCTCGGCACAGATACGCAGTATTTT. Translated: CASSPGGLGTDTQYF.